These T cell receptor beta chains were read from a single sample in a study of cytomegalovirus exposure and HLA in healthy donors. Repertoires were generated with immunoSEQ multiplex PCR, while TCRdb's copy carries only in-frame clones and drops some. Of 200,000 or so clones in the sample, approximately 80% were seen once. What was sequenced was PBMCs. These receptors came from a man younger than 35 in good health and CMV-seropositive. CDR3s include the opening cysteine and the closing phenylalanine or tryptophan. The D gene is left open where the match is weak. A row's size may be missing; if present it is once, few, many or a size class.

TRBV6-5	TRBJ1-2	NA	few	TGTGCCAGCAGCCGAGGTCTTAACTATGGCTACACCTTC	CASSRGLNYGYTF
TRBV6-1	TRBJ2-6	NA	NA	TGTGCCAGCACTCAGGGTCACTCTGGGGCCAACGTCCTGACTTTC	CASTQGHSGANVLTF
TRBV28	TRBJ1-5	NA	NA	TGTGCCAGCAGCGCGGGGGGCTACAATCAGCCCCAGCATTTT	CASSAGGYNQPQHF
TRBV4-1	TRBJ2-1	NA	NA	TGCGCCAGCAGCCAAGATCCCAAGGGGCACTCCTACAATGAGCAGTTCTTC	CASSQDPKGHSYNEQFF
TRBV6-5	TRBJ2-7	TRBD1	NA	TGTGCCAGCAGTTACTCGACAGGGACGGCCGACTACGAGCAGTACTTC	CASSYSTGTADYEQYF
TRBV28	TRBJ2-2	NA	NA	TGTGCCAGCGTACGGACTAACACCGGGGAGCTGTTTTTT	CASVRTNTGELFF
TRBV6-1	TRBJ2-2	NA	NA	TGTGCCAGCAGTGATTCGGCTAGACTCAACACCGGGGAGCTGTTTTTT	CASSDSARLNTGELFF
TRBV27	TRBJ2-3	NA	NA	TGTGCCAGCAGCCATACCCTCTCGACAGGTTCTAGCACAGATACGCAGTATTTT	CASSHTLSTGSSTDTQYF
TRBV7-3	TRBJ1-2	NA	NA	TGTGCCAGCAGCCTAGGAGGGGCGGCGGACTATGGCTACACCTTC	CASSLGGAADYGYTF
TRBV7-2	TRBJ2-7	TRBD1	NA	TGTGCCAGCAGCCCGCGGACAGGGGGCTCCTACGAGCAGTACTTC	CASSPRTGGSYEQYF
TRBV6-6	TRBJ2-7	TRBD2	once	TGTGCCAGCAGTTACTCATTAGCGGGAGGGCCCAACGAGCAGTACTTC	CASSYSLAGGPNEQYF
TRBV30	TRBJ1-5	TRBD1	NA	TGTGCCTGGGGGCCGGGACAGAGCAATCAGCCCCAGCATTTT	CAWGPGQSNQPQHF
TRBV2	TRBJ2-7	NA	NA	TGTGCCAGCAACGGGGCCTACGAGCAGTACTTC	CASNGAYEQYF
TRBV29-1	TRBJ2-7	TRBD1	NA	TGCAGCTTACGGGACAGCGGCGAGCAGTACTTC	CSLRDSGEQYF
TRBV9	TRBJ1-5	NA	NA	TGTGCGGAGTGTCAGGGCGGGGATCAGCCCCAGCATTTT	CAECQGGDQPQHF
TRBV7-2	TRBJ2-1	TRBD2	NA	TGTGCCAGCAGCCAGGGACTAGCGGGAGCGAGGGAGCAGTTCTTC	CASSQGLAGAREQFF
TRBV7-6	TRBJ2-1	NA	NA	TGTGCCAGCAGCTTCCGGGGTGTAGGAAGCAATGAGCAGTTCTTC	CASSFRGVGSNEQFF
TRBV19	TRBJ2-3	NA	NA	TGTGCCAGTAGTATAGATCGAGGGAGCACAGATACGCAGTATTTT	CASSIDRGSTDTQYF
TRBV7-3	TRBJ2-2	NA	NA	TGTGCCAGCAGAGGGGCCGGGGAGCTGTTTTTT	CASRGAGELFF
TRBV19	TRBJ1-5	NA	NA	TGTGCCAGTAGTTCCCAGGGCAATCAGCCCCAGCATTTT	CASSSQGNQPQHF
TRBV14	TRBJ2-3	TRBD1	NA	TGTGCCAGCAGCCACGACCTGACAGGGTCCGCAGATACGCAGTATTTT	CASSHDLTGSADTQYF
TRBV5-1	TRBJ2-3	NA	NA	TGCGCCAGCAGCTTGGCCCGTGGTAGATCGATTGATACGCAGTATTTT	CASSLARGRSIDTQYF
TRBV6-5	TRBJ2-7	TRBD1	NA	TGTGCCAGCAGTTACTCGGATGGACAGGGGTACGAGCAGTACTTC	CASSYSDGQGYEQYF
TRBV5-1	TRBJ2-1	TRBD1	NA	TGCGCCAGCGGGGGGACAGGTAAGTTCTTC	CASGGTGKFF
TRBV27	TRBJ1-5	NA	NA	TGTGCCAGCAGTCCCGCCGGGGGGGGACAGCCCCAGCATTTT	CASSPAGGGQPQHF
TRBV2	TRBJ2-7	NA	NA	TGTGCCAGCAGTGGGGCAGACTACGAGCAGTACTTC	CASSGADYEQYF
TRBV28	TRBJ1-2	NA	NA	TGTGCCAGCGCACGCGAGTTGCACTATGGCTACACCTTC	CASARELHYGYTF
TRBV30	TRBJ1-2	TRBD1	NA	TGTGCCTGGAGTGTATTCAGGGGGAACTATGGCTACACCTTC	CAWSVFRGNYGYTF
TRBV7-6	TRBJ1-4	NA	NA	TGTGCCAGCAGCTTAGAGCCCGAAGACGGGGATAATGAAAAACTGTTTTTT	CASSLEPEDGDNEKLFF
TRBV6-5	TRBJ2-5	TRBD1	NA	TGTGCCAGCAGTAACCGACAGGGGGGGACCCAGTACTTC	CASSNRQGGTQYF
TRBV5-6	TRBJ2-3	TRBD2	NA	TGTGCCAGCAGCGTGGGACTAGCGGGGGGCACAGATACGCAGTATTTT	CASSVGLAGGTDTQYF
TRBV6-4	TRBJ1-1	NA	NA	TGTGCCAGCAGTGACTCGTACAGGGATAGAACTGAAGCTTTCTTT	CASSDSYRDRTEAFF
TRBV19	TRBJ2-2	NA	NA	TGTGCCAGTAGTCCGACAGGGAACACCGGGGAGCTGTTTTTT	CASSPTGNTGELFF
TRBV18	TRBJ2-3	NA	NA	TGTGCCAGCTCACTAGCGGAGGGAGGTGGAGATACGCAGTATTTT	CASSLAEGGGDTQYF
TRBV11-1	TRBJ1-5	NA	NA	TGTGCCAGCAGCTTAGTGGCTGGGCAGGCTCTCAATCAGCCCCAGCATTTT	CASSLVAGQALNQPQHF
TRBV4-1	TRBJ1-3	TRBD1	NA	TGCGCCAGCAGCCAAGAGACAGGGGAGGCAAACACCATATATTTT	CASSQETGEANTIYF
TRBV28	TRBJ2-1	NA	NA	TGTGCCATCGGGGGTCTATACAATGAGCAGTTCTTC	CAIGGLYNEQFF
TRBV11-2	TRBJ1-4	NA	NA	TGTGCCAGCAGCTTACGGAGGGATGAAAAACTGTTTTTT	CASSLRRDEKLFF
TRBV27	TRBJ2-5	NA	NA	TGTGCCAGCAGTTTGGTCGGACATTCAGGGGAGACCCAGTACTTC	CASSLVGHSGETQYF
TRBV19	TRBJ1-2	TRBD1	NA	TGTGCCAGTAGTACGTCGACAGGGGCCCGAATCAACTATGGCTACACCTTC	CASSTSTGARINYGYTF
TRBV11-3	TRBJ1-1	NA	NA	TGTGCCAGCAGCCTTGACTGGGACACTGAAGCTTTCTTT	CASSLDWDTEAFF
TRBV30	TRBJ2-5	TRBD2	NA	TGTGCCTGGAGTGTTCTAGCGGAAGTTTACCAAGAGACCCAGTACTTC	CAWSVLAEVYQETQYF
TRBV5-6	TRBJ2-7	TRBD1	NA	TGTGCCAGCAGCCTAACGGGACAGGGAAACTGGAACGAGCAGTACTTC	CASSLTGQGNWNEQYF
TRBV7-3	TRBJ2-1	TRBD2	NA	TGTGCCAGCAGCTTTAGCGGGAGTGTTCTAGGGAATGAGCAGTTCTTC	CASSFSGSVLGNEQFF
TRBV10-3	TRBJ1-5	NA	NA	TGTGCCATCAGTGAATTACCGCGGGGTAGCAATCAGCCCCAGCATTTT	CAISELPRGSNQPQHF
TRBV29-1	TRBJ2-5	TRBD2	NA	TGCAGCGTTGAGGTAGCGGGAGAGACCCAGTACTTC	CSVEVAGETQYF
TRBV7-8	TRBJ1-4	NA	NA	TGTGCCAGCAGTTACGGACAGTCTGAAAAACTGTTTTTT	CASSYGQSEKLFF
TRBV27	TRBJ2-7	NA	NA	TGTGCCAGCCTTTCACTCGGGTCTCCGCATGAAGAGCAGTACTTC	CASLSLGSPHEEQYF
TRBV7-3	TRBJ2-3	NA	NA	TGTGCCAGCAGCTTAGGAGGGAGAAGTACAGATACGCAGTATTTT	CASSLGGRSTDTQYF
TRBV5-1	TRBJ2-7	NA	NA	TGCGCCAGCAGCTTGGGGGCTGACTACGAGCAGTACTTC	CASSLGADYEQYF
TRBV5-6	TRBJ2-1	NA	NA	TGTGCCGGGGGCCCAAGGGGGCGGGATGCAAATGAGCAGTTCTTC	CAGGPRGRDANEQFF
TRBV7-2	TRBJ2-1	TRBD2	NA	TGTGCCAGCAGCTTAACTAGCGGGAGCCACAATGAGCAGTTCTTC	CASSLTSGSHNEQFF
TRBV29-1	TRBJ2-1	NA	NA	TGCAGCGTTGAAGATCAATCTGTGGGCAGCTCCTACAATGAGCAGTTCTTC	CSVEDQSVGSSYNEQFF
TRBV7-2	TRBJ2-7	NA	NA	TGTGCCAGCAGCTTAGCGGGAGGCGACGCCTACGAGCAGTACTTC	CASSLAGGDAYEQYF
TRBV9	TRBJ2-7	NA	NA	TGTGCCAGCAGCGTAGCTAGGATATCCTACGAGCAGTACTTC	CASSVARISYEQYF
TRBV28	TRBJ1-2	NA	few	TGTGCCAGCAGTGGACAGCGCTATGGCTACACCTTC	CASSGQRYGYTF
TRBV30	TRBJ2-1	NA	NA	TGTGCCGGAAGCGGTAGCTCCTACAATGAGCAGTTCTTC	CAGSGSSYNEQFF
TRBV27	TRBJ1-5	TRBD1	few	TGTGCCAGCAGTTGGACAGGGGTCGGTAGCAATCAGCCCCAGCATTTT	CASSWTGVGSNQPQHF